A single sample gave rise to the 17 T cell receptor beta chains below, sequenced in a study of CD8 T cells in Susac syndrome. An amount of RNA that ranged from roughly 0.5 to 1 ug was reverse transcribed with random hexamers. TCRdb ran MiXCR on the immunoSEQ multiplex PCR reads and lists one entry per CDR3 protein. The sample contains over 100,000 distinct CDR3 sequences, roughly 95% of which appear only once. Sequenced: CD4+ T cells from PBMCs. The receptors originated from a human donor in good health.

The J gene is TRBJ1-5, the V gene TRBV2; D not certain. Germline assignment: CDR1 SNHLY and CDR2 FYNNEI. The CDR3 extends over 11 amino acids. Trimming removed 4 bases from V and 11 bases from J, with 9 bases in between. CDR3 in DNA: TGTGCCAGCAGTGGGGCACGAACCCAGCATTTT. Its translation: CASSGARTQHF. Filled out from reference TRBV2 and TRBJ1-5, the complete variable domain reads EPEVTQTPSHQVTQMGQEVILRCVPISNHLYFYWYRQILGQKVEFLVSFYNNEISEKSEIFDDQFSVERPDGSNFTLKIRSTKLEDSAMYFCASSGARTQHFGDGTRLSIL.

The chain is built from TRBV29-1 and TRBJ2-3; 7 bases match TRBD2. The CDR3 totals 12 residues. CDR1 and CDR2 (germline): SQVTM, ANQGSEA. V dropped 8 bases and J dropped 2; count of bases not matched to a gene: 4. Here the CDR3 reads CSCGGATDTQYF. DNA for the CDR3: TGCAGCTGCGGGGGAGCCACAGATACGCAGTATTTT.

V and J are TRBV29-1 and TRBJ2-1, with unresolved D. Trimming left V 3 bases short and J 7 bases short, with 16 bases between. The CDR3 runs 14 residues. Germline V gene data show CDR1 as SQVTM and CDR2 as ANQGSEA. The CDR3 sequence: CSVDGRASLNEQFF. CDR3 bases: TGCAGCGTTGACGGCCGAGCGTCACTAAATGAGCAGTTCTTC.

As DNA, the CDR3 is TGTGCCAGCAGCCAAGCTTTAAAGGGGAGGCCTTTCTTT. Translated, it gives CASSQALKGRPFF. The chain uses TRBV14 and TRBJ1-1; D might be TRBD1 (5 bases). This CDR3 region has 13 residues. Germline V gene lookup returns CDR1 SGHDN and CDR2 FVKESK. Trimming shortened V by 1 base and J by 12 bases, and 15 bases separated the two germline ends.

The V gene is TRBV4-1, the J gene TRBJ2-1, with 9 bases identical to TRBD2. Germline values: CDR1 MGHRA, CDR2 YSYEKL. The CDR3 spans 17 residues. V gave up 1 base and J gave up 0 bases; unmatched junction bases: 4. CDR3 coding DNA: TGCGCCAGCAGCCAAGCTAGCGGGGCGTTCTCCTACAATGAGCAGTTCTTC. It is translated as CASSQASGAFSYNEQFF.

The CDR3 sequence: CATSSGDRGRETQYF. CDR3 sequence (DNA): TGTGCCACCAGCAGCGGGGACAGGGGGCGAGAGACCCAGTACTTC. V usage is TRBV15 and J usage is TRBJ2-5; 12 bases are shared with TRBD1. The J segment lost 4 bases and the V segment lost 3 bases, leaving 3 bases of the junction unmatched. The CDR3 spans 15 residues. CDR1 and CDR2 from the germline V gene are LNHNV and YYDKDF (reference sequence).

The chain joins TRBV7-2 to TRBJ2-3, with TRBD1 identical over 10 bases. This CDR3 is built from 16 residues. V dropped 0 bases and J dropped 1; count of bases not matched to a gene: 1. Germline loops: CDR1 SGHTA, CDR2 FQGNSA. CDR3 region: CASSLAGTGGTDTQYF. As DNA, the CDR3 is TGTGCCAGCAGCTTAGCAGGGACAGGGGGCACAGATACGCAGTATTTT.

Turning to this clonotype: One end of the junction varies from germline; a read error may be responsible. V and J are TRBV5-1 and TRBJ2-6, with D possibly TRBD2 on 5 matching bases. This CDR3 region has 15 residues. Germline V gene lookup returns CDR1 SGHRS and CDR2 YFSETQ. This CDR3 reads CASSLEGSGANVLTF. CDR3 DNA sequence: TGTGCCAGCAGCTTAGAGGGCTCTGGGGCCAACGTCCTGACTTTC.

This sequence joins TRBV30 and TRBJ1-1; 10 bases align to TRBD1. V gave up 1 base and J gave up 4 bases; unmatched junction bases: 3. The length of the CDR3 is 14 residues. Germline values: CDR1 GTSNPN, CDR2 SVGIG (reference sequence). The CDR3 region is CAWSARTGGTEAFF. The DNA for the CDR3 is TGTGCCTGGAGTGCAAGGACAGGGGGCACTGAAGCTTTCTTT.

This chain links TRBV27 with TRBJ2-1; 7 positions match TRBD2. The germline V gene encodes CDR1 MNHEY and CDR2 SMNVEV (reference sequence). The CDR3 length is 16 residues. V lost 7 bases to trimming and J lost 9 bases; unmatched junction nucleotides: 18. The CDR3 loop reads CASIGRAGTLGGEQFF. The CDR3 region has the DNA TGTGCCAGCATTGGTAGAGCGGGGACTTTGGGGGGTGAGCAGTTCTTC.

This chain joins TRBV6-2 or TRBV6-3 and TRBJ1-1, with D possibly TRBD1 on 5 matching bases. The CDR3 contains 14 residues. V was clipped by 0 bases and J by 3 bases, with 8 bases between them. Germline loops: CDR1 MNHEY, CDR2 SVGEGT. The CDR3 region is CASSYSVGDTEAFF. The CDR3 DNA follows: TGTGCCAGCAGTTACTCGGTAGGGGACACTGAAGCTTTCTTT.

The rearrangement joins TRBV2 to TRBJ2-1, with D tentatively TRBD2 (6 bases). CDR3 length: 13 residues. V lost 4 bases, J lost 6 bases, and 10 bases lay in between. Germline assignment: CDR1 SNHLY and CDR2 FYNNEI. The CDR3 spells CASSVWGVNEQFF. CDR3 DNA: TGTGCCAGCAGTGTGTGGGGGGTCAATGAGCAGTTCTTC.

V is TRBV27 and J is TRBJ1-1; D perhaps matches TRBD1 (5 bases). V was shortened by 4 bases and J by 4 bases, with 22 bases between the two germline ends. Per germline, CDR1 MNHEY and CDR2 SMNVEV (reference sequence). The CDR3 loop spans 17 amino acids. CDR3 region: CASSSLSGIGAGTEAFF. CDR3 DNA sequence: TGTGCCAGCAGTTCCCTTTCGGGGATCGGGGCGGGCACTGAAGCTTTCTTT.

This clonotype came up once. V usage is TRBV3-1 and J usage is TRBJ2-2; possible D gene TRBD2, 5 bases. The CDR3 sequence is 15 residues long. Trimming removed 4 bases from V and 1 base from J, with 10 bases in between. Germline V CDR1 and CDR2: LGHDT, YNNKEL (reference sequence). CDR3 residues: CASSPLALNTGELFF. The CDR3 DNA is TGTGCCAGCAGCCCTCTAGCTTTGAACACCGGGGAGCTGTTTTTT.

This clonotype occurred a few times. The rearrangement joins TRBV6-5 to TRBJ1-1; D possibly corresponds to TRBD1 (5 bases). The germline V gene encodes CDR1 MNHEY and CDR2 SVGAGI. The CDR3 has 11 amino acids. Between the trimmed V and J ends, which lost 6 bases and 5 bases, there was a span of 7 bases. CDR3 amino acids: CASRRGTEAFF. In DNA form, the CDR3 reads TGTGCCAGCAGGAGGGGTACTGAAGCTTTCTTT.

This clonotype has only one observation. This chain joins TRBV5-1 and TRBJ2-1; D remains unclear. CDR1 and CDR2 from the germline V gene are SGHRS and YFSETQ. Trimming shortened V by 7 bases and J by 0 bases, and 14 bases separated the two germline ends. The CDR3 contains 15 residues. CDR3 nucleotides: TGCGCCAGCCTATCGGTTCCGGGCTCCTACAATGAGCAGTTCTTC. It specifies CASLSVPGSYNEQFF. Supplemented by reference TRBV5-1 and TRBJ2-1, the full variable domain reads KAGVTQTPRYLIKTRGQQVTLSCSPISGHRSVSWYQQTPGQGLQFLFEYFSETQRNKGNFPGRFSGRQFSNSRSEMNVSTLELGDSALYLCASLSVPGSYNEQFFGPGTRLTVL.

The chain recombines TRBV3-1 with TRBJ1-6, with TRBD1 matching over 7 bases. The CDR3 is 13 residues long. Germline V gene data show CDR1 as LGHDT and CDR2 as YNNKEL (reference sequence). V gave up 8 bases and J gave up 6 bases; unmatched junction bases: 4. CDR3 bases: TGTGCCAGCTGGGACAGAACTAATTCACCCCTCCACTTT. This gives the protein CASWDRTNSPLHF.